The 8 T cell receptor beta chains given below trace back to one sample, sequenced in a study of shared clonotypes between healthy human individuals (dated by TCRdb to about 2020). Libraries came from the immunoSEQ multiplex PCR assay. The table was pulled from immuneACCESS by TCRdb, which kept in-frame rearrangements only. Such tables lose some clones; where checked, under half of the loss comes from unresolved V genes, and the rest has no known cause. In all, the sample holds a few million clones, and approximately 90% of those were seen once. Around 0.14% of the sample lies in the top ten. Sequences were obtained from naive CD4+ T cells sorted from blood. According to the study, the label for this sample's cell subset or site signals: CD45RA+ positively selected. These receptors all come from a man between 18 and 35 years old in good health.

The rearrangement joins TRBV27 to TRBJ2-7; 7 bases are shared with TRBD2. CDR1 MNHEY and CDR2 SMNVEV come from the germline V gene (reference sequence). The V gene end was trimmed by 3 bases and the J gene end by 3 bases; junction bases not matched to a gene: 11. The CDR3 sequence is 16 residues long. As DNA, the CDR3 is TGTGCCAGCAGTTTCCGAGGAACTGGACTAGACTACGAGCAGTACTTC. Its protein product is CASSFRGTGLDYEQYF.

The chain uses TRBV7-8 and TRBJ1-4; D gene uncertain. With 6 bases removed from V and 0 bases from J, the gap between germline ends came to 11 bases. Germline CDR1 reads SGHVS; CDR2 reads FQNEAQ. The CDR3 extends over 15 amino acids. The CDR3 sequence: CASRRVGSTNEKLFF. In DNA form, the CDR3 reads TGTGCCAGCAGACGAGTGGGTTCAACTAATGAAAAACTGTTTTTT.

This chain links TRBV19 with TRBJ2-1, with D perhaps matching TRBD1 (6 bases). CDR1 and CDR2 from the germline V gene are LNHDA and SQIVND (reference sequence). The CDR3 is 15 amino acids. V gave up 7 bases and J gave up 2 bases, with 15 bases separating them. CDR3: CASKLQGLAYNEQFF. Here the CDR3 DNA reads TGTGCCAGTAAACTACAGGGATTAGCCTACAATGAGCAGTTCTTC.

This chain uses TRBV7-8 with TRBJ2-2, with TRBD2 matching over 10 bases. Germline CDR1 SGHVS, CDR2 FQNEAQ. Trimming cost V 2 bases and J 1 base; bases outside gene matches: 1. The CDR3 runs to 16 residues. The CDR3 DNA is TGTGCCAGCAGCTTAAGACTAGCGGGGAACACCGGGGAGCTGTTTTTT. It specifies CASSLRLAGNTGELFF.

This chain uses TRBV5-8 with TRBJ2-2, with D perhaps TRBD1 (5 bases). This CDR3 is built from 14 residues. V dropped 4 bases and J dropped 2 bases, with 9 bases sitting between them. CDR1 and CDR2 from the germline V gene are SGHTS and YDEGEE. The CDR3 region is CASSIQGNTGELFF. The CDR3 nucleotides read TGTGCCAGCAGCATTCAGGGAAACACCGGGGAGCTGTTTTTT.

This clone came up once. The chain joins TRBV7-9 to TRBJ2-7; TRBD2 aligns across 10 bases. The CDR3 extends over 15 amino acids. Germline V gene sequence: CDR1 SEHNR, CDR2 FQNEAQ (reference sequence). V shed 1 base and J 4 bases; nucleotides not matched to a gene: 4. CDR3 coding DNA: TGTGCCAGCAGCTTAGGCCTAGCGGGAGAGTACGAGCAGTACTTC. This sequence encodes CASSLGLAGEYEQYF.

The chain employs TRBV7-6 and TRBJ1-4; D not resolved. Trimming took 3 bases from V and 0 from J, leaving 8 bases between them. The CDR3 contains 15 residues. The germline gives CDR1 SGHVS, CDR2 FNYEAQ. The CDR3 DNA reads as TGTGCCAGCAGCTTGCAGACAACAACTAATGAAAAACTGTTTTTT. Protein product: CASSLQTTTNEKLFF. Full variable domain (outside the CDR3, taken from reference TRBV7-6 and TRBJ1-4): GAGVSQSPRYKVTKRGQDVALRCDPISGHVSLYWYRQALGQGPEFLTYFNYEAQQDKSGLPNDRFSAERPEGSISTLTIQRTEQRDSAMYRCASSLQTTTNEKLFFGSGTQLSVL.

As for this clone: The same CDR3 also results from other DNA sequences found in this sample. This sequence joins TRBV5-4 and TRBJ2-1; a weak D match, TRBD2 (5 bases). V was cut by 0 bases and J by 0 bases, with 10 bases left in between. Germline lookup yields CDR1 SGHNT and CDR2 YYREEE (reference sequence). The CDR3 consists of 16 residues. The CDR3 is CASSLAGGSSYNEQFF. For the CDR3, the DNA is TGTGCCAGCAGCTTGGCCGGTGGGAGCTCCTACAATGAGCAGTTCTTC.